This T cell receptor beta chain is from a study of monozygotic twins with inflammatory bowel disease. Details on this clonotype: Its antigen remains unknown.

TCRdb reanalyzed the 5' RACE reads and collapses them to one entry per CDR3 protein, without DNA. Its clone listing holds 40,000 to 45,000 distinct CDR3 sequences. Overall study results and limits: Using the inverse Simpson index, IBD patients had lower TCRbeta diversity than healthy co-twins.

Germline values: CDR1 LNHDA, CDR2 SQIVND (reference sequence). The CDR3 is 14 residues long. The chain links TRBV19 to TRBJ1-2; the D call of TRBD1 rests on TCRdb alone, since no DNA is present to check it. This TCR derives from a human donor with ulcerative colitis or Crohn's disease, or a healthy co-twin of an affected twin (not recorded which). Sequencing was performed on blood. This CDR3 is CASSTTGKGYAGTF.